The 32 T cell receptor beta chains below come from one sample, sequenced in a study of PD-1 blockade in classical Hodgkin lymphoma (dated by TCRdb to about 2020). Taken with the paper, the label for time point translates to: cycle 1 day 1 (C1D1), immediately before nivolumab initiation. Every trial patient had relapsed after autologous stem cell transplantation, and cohorts A, B and C differed in prior brentuximab vedotin exposure. Magnetic negative selection with a Miltenyi CD4+ T cell isolation kit was used to purify CD4+ T cells from thawed PBMCs. The method behind the library was the immunoSEQ multiplex PCR assay. Drawn from immuneACCESS, this table holds only the in-frame rearrangements with V and J called that TCRdb kept. Clones are partly lost; checked studies trace under half to an unresolved V gene and leave the rest unexplained. This sample holds tens of thousands of clones; about 85% were observed only once. About 2.2% of the sample rests with the top ten.

Source: CD4+ T cells from blood, taken at baseline. These TCRs come from a human donor with classical Hodgkin lymphoma.

This chain uses TRBV30 with TRBJ2-2, with 10 bases aligning to TRBD2. V trimming: 5 bases; J trimming: 6 bases; junction bases outside the gene matches: 15. CDR1 and CDR2 (germline): GTSNPN, SVGIG (reference sequence). The CDR3 is 17 amino acids. The DNA for the CDR3 is TGTGCCTGGCCCAATGCCGGGACTAGCGACTCCGCCGGGGAGCTGTTTTTT. Amino acid sequence: CAWPNAGTSDSAGELFF.

This chain joins TRBV20-1 and TRBJ2-3; D is ambiguous. In germline, CDR1 is DFQATT, CDR2 SNEGSKA (reference sequence). Trimming removed 5 bases at V and 5 bases at J, with 8 bases between. The CDR3 covers 11 residues. The chain's CDR3 is CSACLGDTQYF. Written as DNA, the CDR3 is TGCAGTGCTTGCCTGGGAGATACGCAGTATTTT.

The chain links TRBV27 to TRBJ1-2; 7 bases line up with TRBD1. This CDR3 comprises 15 residues. CDR1 is MNHEY, CDR2 SMNVEV, per germline (reference sequence). The J segment lost 2 bases and the V segment lost 6 bases, leaving 9 bases of the junction unmatched. CDR3 sequence reads: CASRTDGGQNYGYTF. Written as DNA, the CDR3 is TGTGCCAGCAGGACGGATGGGGGACAGAACTATGGCTACACCTTC.

This clone was seen once. The chain recombines TRBV5-1 with TRBJ1-1, with a weak D call TRBD1 (5 bases). The length of the CDR3 is 15 residues. Trimming removed 0 bases at V and 5 bases at J, with 14 bases between. Germline V lookup: CDR1 SGHRS, CDR2 YFSETQ. CDR3 region: CASSLDGGTRTEAFF. The DNA for the CDR3 is TGCGCCAGCAGCTTGGATGGGGGAACCAGGACTGAAGCTTTCTTT.

The V gene is TRBV19, the J gene TRBJ1-1; possible D gene TRBD1, 5 bases. Per germline, CDR1 LNHDA and CDR2 SQIVND (reference sequence). The V gene lost 7 bases and the J gene lost 3 bases, with 18 bases spanning the gap. This CDR3 spans 15 amino acids. The DNA for the CDR3 is TGTGCCAGTAAGCCTCGGGGCACACAATACACTGAAGCTTTCTTT. This codes for CASKPRGTQYTEAFF.

V usage is TRBV5-6 and J usage is TRBJ2-3, with D unresolved. Germline loops: CDR1 SGHDT, CDR2 YYEEEE. This CDR3 has 15 residues. The V end lost 2 bases, the J end lost 2 bases, and 12 bases lay between the germline ends. This CDR3 reads CASSLRTFHTDTQYF. CDR3 bases: TGTGCCAGCAGCTTAAGGACCTTTCACACAGATACGCAGTATTTT.

The chain joins TRBV4-1 to TRBJ1-1, with D hard to call. CDR1 and CDR2 (germline): MGHRA, YSYEKL. CDR3 size: 16 residues. V was clipped by 1 base and J by 3 bases, with 15 bases between them. The CDR3: CASSQASGREDTEAFF. The CDR3 nucleotides read TGCGCCAGCAGCCAAGCTAGTGGGCGGGAGGACACTGAAGCTTTCTTT.

This clone has only a few counts. The CDR3 nucleotides are TGCGCCAGCAAGATCGGAGGGAACACTGAAGCTTTCTTT. Its protein product is CASKIGGNTEAFF. This sequence joins TRBV5-1 and TRBJ1-1; no definite D call. The CDR3 is 13 residues long. The germline V and J ends were trimmed by 6 bases and 1 base, with 10 bases remaining between them. Germline V gene lookup returns CDR1 SGHRS and CDR2 YFSETQ.

The rearrangement uses TRBV11-2 and TRBJ1-1; D not certain. V lost 8 bases, J lost 7 bases, and 17 bases lay in between. The CDR3 is 13 amino acids. Germline CDR1 is SGHAT and CDR2 is FQNNGV. CDR3 sequence: CASRSGAIIEAFF. CDR3 sequence (DNA): TGTGCCAGCCGAAGCGGCGCGATAATTGAAGCTTTCTTT. Looking up the rest from reference TRBV11-2 and TRBJ1-1 gives the full variable domain: EAGVAQSPRYKIIEKRQSVAFWCNPISGHATLYWYQQILGQGPKLLIQFQNNGVVDDSQLPKDRFSAERLKGVDSTLKIQPAKLEDSAVYLCASRSGAIIEAFFGQGTRLTVV.

This clone occurred a few times. The rearrangement joins TRBV4-2 to TRBJ2-1; no clear D gene. Trimming took off 3 bases at V and 5 bases at J, with 8 bases between the two ends. The CDR3 contains 13 residues. Germline values: CDR1 LGHNA, CDR2 YNFKEQ. The CDR3 nucleotides are TGTGCCAGCAGCCAGGAATGGGACAATGAGCAGTTCTTC. Its protein is CASSQEWDNEQFF.

The V call is TRBV6-5, the J call TRBJ1-3; unclear D gene. The germline gives CDR1 MNHEY, CDR2 SVGAGI. Trimming stripped 0 bases from V and 0 bases from J, with 9 bases between. The length of the CDR3 is 16 residues. CDR3 nucleotides: TGTGCCAGCAGTTACTCGCAGCAGCACTCTGGAAACACCATATATTTT. Its protein is CASSYSQQHSGNTIYF.

This chain joins TRBV30 and TRBJ1-5; D may be TRBD1 (5 bases). Trimming removed 3 bases from V and 5 bases from J, with 11 bases in between. The CDR3 contains 13 residues. The germline gives CDR1 GTSNPN, CDR2 SVGIG (reference sequence). CDR3 bases: TGTGCCTGGAGCTTGGGGGACGATCAGCCCCAGCATTTT. Translating it yields CAWSLGDDQPQHF.

V gene TRBV30 combines with J gene TRBJ1-2; D is ambiguous. The length of the CDR3 is 13 residues. Germline CDR1 GTSNPN, CDR2 SVGIG (reference sequence). V lost 5 bases to trimming and J lost 4 bases, with 14 bases between them. The CDR3 loop is CAWHIPGSYGYTF. For the CDR3, the DNA is TGTGCCTGGCATATCCCCGGAAGCTATGGCTACACCTTC.

The V call is TRBV30, the J call TRBJ2-3; no firm D call. The CDR3 extends over 14 amino acids. Germline V gene sequence: CDR1 GTSNPN, CDR2 SVGIG (reference sequence). With 0 bases removed from V and 11 bases from J, the gap between germline ends came to 18 bases. The CDR3 spells CAWSVASTQIVQYF. CDR3 nucleotide sequence: TGTGCCTGGAGTGTCGCAAGTACACAGATAGTGCAGTATTTT.

V and J are TRBV19 and TRBJ2-1; perhaps TRBD2 as D (6 bases). Germline assignment: CDR1 LNHDA and CDR2 SQIVND (reference sequence). Trimming removed 6 bases at V and 9 bases at J, with 18 bases between. CDR3 length: 14 residues. The CDR3 nucleotides read TGTGCCAGTAGCATAACTAGCTCTGGAACTGAGCAGTTCTTC. It is translated as CASSITSSGTEQFF.

The rearrangement joins TRBV7-2 to TRBJ1-5, with 9 nucleotides matching TRBD1. Unmatched junction bases numbered 11, after V lost 5 bases and J lost 6 bases. Germline loops: CDR1 SGHTA, CDR2 FQGNSA. This CDR3 has 16 amino acids. The CDR3 sequence is CASSPQHGTGTQPQHF. The CDR3 nucleotides read TGTGCCAGCAGCCCTCAGCACGGGACAGGGACTCAGCCCCAGCATTTT.

The chain combines TRBV19 with TRBJ2-7; the match to TRBD1 covers 8 bases. CDR3 length: 16 amino acids. V was clipped by 3 bases and J by 6 bases; unmatched bases: 13. Germline CDR1 LNHDA, CDR2 SQIVND (reference sequence). CDR3 amino acids: CASSISSGGFPGEQYF. CDR3 bases: TGTGCCAGTAGTATTTCGTCAGGGGGCTTCCCGGGCGAGCAGTACTTC.

This rearrangement joins TRBV10-1 to TRBJ1-5, with D unresolved. The V and J ends lost 8 bases and 4 bases respectively, with 9 bases between them. This CDR3 comprises 12 residues. Germline CDR1 WNHNN, CDR2 SYGVQD (reference sequence). The DNA of the CDR3 is TGCGCCAGCCAATGGGGAAATCAGCCCCAGCATTTT. Translation: CASQWGNQPQHF.

V gene TRBV11-2 combines with J gene TRBJ2-1; TRBD2 might be the D (5 bases). The V end was cut by 1 base, the J end by 6 bases, with 13 bases between. This CDR3 has 15 residues. The germline V gene encodes CDR1 SGHAT and CDR2 FQNNGV. The chain's CDR3 is CASSLARGPPNEQFF. Written as DNA, the CDR3 is TGTGCCAGCAGCTTAGCTAGAGGGCCACCCAATGAGCAGTTCTTC.

The chain couples TRBV5-1 to TRBJ2-1; D not resolved. The germline V gene encodes CDR1 SGHRS and CDR2 YFSETQ. The CDR3 contains 14 residues. V was shortened by 2 bases and J by 0 bases, with 6 bases between the two germline ends. The CDR3 DNA is TGCGCCAGCAGCTTTGGCGGCTCCTACAATGAGCAGTTCTTC. As protein: CASSFGGSYNEQFF.

The J gene is TRBJ2-2, the V gene TRBV30; a weak D match, TRBD2 (5 bases). The germline V gene encodes CDR1 GTSNPN and CDR2 SVGIG (reference sequence). Trimming took off 4 bases at V and 0 bases at J, with 9 bases between the two ends. The CDR3 has 14 residues. CDR3 in DNA: TGTGCCTGGAAAGAGGACTCGAACACCGGGGAGCTGTTTTTT. It translates to CAWKEDSNTGELFF.

The CDR3 reads CASSPRTSPYNEQFF. The CDR3 nucleotides read TGTGCCAGTAGTCCAAGGACGAGCCCCTACAATGAGCAGTTCTTC. The genes are TRBV19 and TRBJ2-1, with no clear D. This CDR3 has 15 amino acids. V lost 5 bases to trimming and J lost 2 bases, with 13 bases between them. Germline V gives CDR1 LNHDA, CDR2 SQIVND (reference sequence).

The gene calls are TRBV14 and TRBJ2-1; no reliable D call. CDR3 length: 14 amino acids. From germline, CDR1 is SGHDN and CDR2 FVKESK. Trimming removed 1 base from V and 7 bases from J, with 11 bases in between. CDR3 residues: CASSQGPALNEQFF. The CDR3 DNA reads as TGTGCCAGCAGCCAAGGGCCGGCCTTAAATGAGCAGTTCTTC.

V and J are TRBV28 and TRBJ1-1; D remains unclear. Germline V gene sequence: CDR1 MDHEN, CDR2 SYDVKM. The CDR3 extends over 11 amino acids. V was clipped by 9 bases and J by 0 bases, with 5 bases between them. CDR3 amino acids: CASWLNTEAFF. The CDR3 bases are TGTGCCAGTTGGCTGAACACTGAAGCTTTCTTT. Full variable domain (remainder filled in from reference TRBV28 and TRBJ1-1): DVKVTQSSRYLVKRTGEKVFLECVQDMDHENMFWYRQDPGLGLRLIYFSYDVKMKEKGDIPEGYSVSREKKERFSLILESASTNQTSMYLCASWLNTEAFFGQGTRLTVV.

The chain couples TRBV11-2 to TRBJ1-5; D gene ambiguous. The germline CDR1 and CDR2 sequences are SGHAT and FQNNGV. V dropped 3 bases and J dropped 1 base, with 10 bases sitting between them. The CDR3 has 15 residues. CDR3: CASSLGKASNQPQHF. The CDR3 coding sequence is TGTGCCAGCAGCTTGGGCAAGGCAAGCAATCAGCCCCAGCATTTT.

V usage is TRBV28 and J usage is TRBJ1-6; tentatively, D is TRBD1 (5 bases). The V and J ends lost 8 bases and 3 bases respectively, with 11 bases between them. CDR1 is MDHEN, CDR2 SYDVKM, per germline. The CDR3 sequence is 14 residues long. The CDR3 protein is CASGAPVYNSPLHF. CDR3 coding DNA: TGTGCCAGCGGGGCTCCAGTCTATAATTCACCCCTCCACTTT.

This rearrangement joins TRBV6-4 to TRBJ1-3; 8 bases are shared with TRBD1. The CDR3 is 19 amino acids. CDR1 and CDR2 from the germline V gene are MRHNA and SNTAGT. V was clipped by 2 bases and J by 1 base; unmatched bases: 13. Here the CDR3 reads CASSDGAGGHGGSGNTIYF. CDR3 nucleotides: TGTGCCAGCAGTGACGGTGCAGGGGGCCACGGCGGTTCTGGAAACACCATATATTTT.

J is TRBJ1-2 and V is TRBV6-1, with D possibly being TRBD1 (6 bases). The CDR3 contains 13 residues. From germline, CDR1 is MNHNS and CDR2 SASEGT. V shed 6 bases and J shed 6 bases, with 14 bases lying between them. CDR3 protein: CASSPAGTNGYTF. In DNA, the CDR3 is TGTGCCAGCAGCCCAGCTGGGACAAATGGCTACACCTTC.

J is TRBJ2-1 and V is TRBV7-2; D is undetermined. Between the trimmed V and J ends, which lost 7 bases and 0 bases, there was a span of 13 bases. The CDR3 length is 15 residues. Germline lookup yields CDR1 SGHTA and CDR2 FQGNSA. The CDR3 DNA reads TGTGCCAGCAACCAAGCGAGCAGCTCCTACAATGAGCAGTTCTTC. Translation gives CASNQASSSYNEQFF. The complete variable domain, with remaining parts taken from reference TRBV7-2 and TRBJ2-1, reads GAGVSQSPSNKVTEKGKDVELRCDPISGHTALYWYRQSLGQGLEFLIYFQGNSAPDKSGLPSDRFSAERTGGSVSTLTIQRTQQEDSAVYLCASNQASSSYNEQFFGPGTRLTVL.

V is TRBV6-4 and J is TRBJ2-3; 8 bases are a match to TRBD2. Germline CDR1 is MRHNA and CDR2 is SNTAGT. This CDR3 contains 15 residues. With V trimmed by 5 bases and J by 3 bases, 7 bases remained unmatched. The CDR3 bases are TGTGCCAGCAGTTTGACGGGAGGGAGTACAGATACGCAGTATTTT. Protein: CASSLTGGSTDTQYF.

The chain joins TRBV27 to TRBJ1-5; no reliable D call. CDR1 is MNHEY and CDR2 is SMNVEV in the germline V gene (reference sequence). This CDR3 has 14 amino acids. V lost 11 bases and J 9 bases, leaving 23 bases between the germline ends. As DNA, the CDR3 is TGTGCCCAACAGATCCAATTCACCGATCGGCCCCAGCATTTT. Protein sequence: CAQQIQFTDRPQHF.

The gene calls are TRBV28 and TRBJ1-1; unclear D gene. Trimming pared 3 bases from V and 0 bases from J, leaving 8 bases between. CDR3 length equals 14 residues. Germline CDR1 MDHEN, CDR2 SYDVKM. DNA of the CDR3: TGTGCCAGCAGTTTGAGGGCCTTGAACACTGAAGCTTTCTTT. Its translation: CASSLRALNTEAFF. The full variable domain, with the rest looked up from reference TRBV28 and TRBJ1-1, is DVKVTQSSRYLVKRTGEKVFLECVQDMDHENMFWYRQDPGLGLRLIYFSYDVKMKEKGDIPEGYSVSREKKERFSLILESASTNQTSMYLCASSLRALNTEAFFGQGTRLTVV.